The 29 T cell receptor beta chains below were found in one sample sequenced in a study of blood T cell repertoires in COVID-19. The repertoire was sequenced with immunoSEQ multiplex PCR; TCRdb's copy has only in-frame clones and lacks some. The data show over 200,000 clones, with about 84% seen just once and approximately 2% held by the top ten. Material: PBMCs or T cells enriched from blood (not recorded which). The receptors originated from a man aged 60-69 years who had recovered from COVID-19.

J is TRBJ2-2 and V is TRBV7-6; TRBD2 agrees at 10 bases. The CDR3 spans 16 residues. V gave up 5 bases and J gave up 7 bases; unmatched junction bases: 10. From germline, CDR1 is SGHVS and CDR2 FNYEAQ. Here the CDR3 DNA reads TGTGCCAGCAGCCCTAAGCAGCGGGGGGGCGTCGGGGAGCTGTTTTTT. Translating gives CASSPKQRGGVGELFF.

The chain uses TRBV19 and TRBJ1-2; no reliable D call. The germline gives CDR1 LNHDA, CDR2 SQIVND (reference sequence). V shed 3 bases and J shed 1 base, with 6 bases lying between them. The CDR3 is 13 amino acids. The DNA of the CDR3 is TGTGCCAGTAGTATTTCTCTTAACTATGGCTACACCTTC. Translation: CASSISLNYGYTF.

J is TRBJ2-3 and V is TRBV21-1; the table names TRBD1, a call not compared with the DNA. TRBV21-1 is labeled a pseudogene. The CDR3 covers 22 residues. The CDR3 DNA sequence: TGTGCCAGCAGCAAAGTTTCTTTAAATCAGGGGCCGACTTTCCCCTGCACAGATACGCAGTATTTT. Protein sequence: CASSKVSLNQGPTFPCTDTQYF.

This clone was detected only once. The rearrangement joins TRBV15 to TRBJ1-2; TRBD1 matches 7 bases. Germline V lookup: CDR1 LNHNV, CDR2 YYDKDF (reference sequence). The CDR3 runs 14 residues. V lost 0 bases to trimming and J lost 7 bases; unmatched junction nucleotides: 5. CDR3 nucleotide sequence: TGTGCCACCAGCAGAGAGACAGGGATCGGTGGCTACACCTTC. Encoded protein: CATSRETGIGGYTF.

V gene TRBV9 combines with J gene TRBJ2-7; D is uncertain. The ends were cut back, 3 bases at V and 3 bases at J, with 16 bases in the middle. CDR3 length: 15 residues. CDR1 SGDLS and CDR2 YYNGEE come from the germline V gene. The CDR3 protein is CASSAGTALYYEQYF. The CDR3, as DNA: TGTGCCAGCAGCGCAGGAACCGCCCTATACTACGAGCAGTACTTC. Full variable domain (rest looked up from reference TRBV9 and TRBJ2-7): DSGVTQTPKHLITATGQRVTLRCSPRSGDLSVYWYQQSLDQGLQFLIQYYNGEERAKGNILERFSAQQFPDLHSELNLSSLELGDSALYFCASSAGTALYYEQYFGPGTRLTVT.

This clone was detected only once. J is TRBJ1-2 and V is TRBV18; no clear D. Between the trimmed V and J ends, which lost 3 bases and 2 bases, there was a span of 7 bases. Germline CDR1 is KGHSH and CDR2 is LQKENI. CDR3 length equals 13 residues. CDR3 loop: CASSPQKNYGYTF. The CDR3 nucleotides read TGTGCCAGCTCACCCCAGAAAAACTATGGCTACACCTTC. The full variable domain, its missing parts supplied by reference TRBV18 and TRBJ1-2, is NAGVMQNPRHLVRRRGQEARLRCSPMKGHSHVYWYRQLPEEGLKFMVYLQKENIIDESGMPKERFSAEFPKEGPSILRIQQVVRGDSAAYFCASSPQKNYGYTFGSGTRLTVV.

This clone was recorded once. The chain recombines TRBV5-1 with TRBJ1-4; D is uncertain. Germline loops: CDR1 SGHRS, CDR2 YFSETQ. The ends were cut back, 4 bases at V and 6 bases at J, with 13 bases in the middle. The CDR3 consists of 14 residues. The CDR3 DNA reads TGCGCCAGCAGCCGGAACGGGCGGGATGAAAAACTGTTTTTT. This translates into CASSRNGRDEKLFF.

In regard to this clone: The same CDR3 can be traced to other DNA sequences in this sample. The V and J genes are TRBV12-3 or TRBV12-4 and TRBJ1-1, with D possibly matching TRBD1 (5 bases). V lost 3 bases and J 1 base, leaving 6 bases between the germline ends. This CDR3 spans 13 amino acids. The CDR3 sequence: CASSLQGNTEAFF. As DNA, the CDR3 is TGTGCCAGCAGTTTGCAGGGGAACACTGAAGCTTTCTTT.

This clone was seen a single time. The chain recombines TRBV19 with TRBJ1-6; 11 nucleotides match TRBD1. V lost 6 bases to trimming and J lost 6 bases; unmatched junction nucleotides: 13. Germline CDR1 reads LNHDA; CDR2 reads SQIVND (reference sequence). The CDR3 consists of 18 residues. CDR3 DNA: TGTGCCAGTAGGCATACCCTGGGACAGGGGGATCCTAATTCACCCCTCCACTTT. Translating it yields CASRHTLGQGDPNSPLHF.

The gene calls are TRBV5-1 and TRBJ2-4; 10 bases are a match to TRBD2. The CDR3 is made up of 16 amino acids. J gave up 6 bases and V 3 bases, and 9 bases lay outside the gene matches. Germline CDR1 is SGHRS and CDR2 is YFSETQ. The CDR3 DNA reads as TGCGCCAGCAGCTCCCAAGCGGGGGGGCATCTAAACATTCAGTACTTC. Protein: CASSSQAGGHLNIQYF.

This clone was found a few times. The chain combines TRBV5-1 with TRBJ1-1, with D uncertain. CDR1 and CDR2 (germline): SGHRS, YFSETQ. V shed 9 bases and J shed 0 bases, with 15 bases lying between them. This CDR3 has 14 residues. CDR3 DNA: TGCGCCACGCGGACTGGACCTATGAACACTGAAGCTTTCTTT. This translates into CATRTGPMNTEAFF. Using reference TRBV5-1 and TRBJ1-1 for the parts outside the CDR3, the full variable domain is KAGVTQTPRYLIKTRGQQVTLSCSPISGHRSVSWYQQTPGQGLQFLFEYFSETQRNKGNFPGRFSGRQFSNSRSEMNVSTLELGDSALYLCATRTGPMNTEAFFGQGTRLTVV.

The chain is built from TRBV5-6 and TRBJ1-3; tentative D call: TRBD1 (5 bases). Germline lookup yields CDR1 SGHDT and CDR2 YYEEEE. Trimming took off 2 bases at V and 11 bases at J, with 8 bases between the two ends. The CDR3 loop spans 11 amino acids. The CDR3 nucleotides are TGTGCCAGCAGCTTCCGGGGGTCCATATATTTT. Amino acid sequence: CASSFRGSIYF.

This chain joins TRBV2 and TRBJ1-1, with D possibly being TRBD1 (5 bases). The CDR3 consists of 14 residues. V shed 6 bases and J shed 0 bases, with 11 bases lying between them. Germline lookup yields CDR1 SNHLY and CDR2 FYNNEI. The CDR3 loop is CASRRDSLNTEAFF. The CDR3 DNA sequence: TGTGCCAGCAGGAGGGACTCACTGAACACTGAAGCTTTCTTT.

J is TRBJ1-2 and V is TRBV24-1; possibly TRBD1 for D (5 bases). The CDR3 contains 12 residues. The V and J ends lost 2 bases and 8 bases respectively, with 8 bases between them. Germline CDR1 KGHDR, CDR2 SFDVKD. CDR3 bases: TGTGCCACCAGTGATTCAGGGTTAGGCTACACCTTC. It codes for CATSDSGLGYTF.

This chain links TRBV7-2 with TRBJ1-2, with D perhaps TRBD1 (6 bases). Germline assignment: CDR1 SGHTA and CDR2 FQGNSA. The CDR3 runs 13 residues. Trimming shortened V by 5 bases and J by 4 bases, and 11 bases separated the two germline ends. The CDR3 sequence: CASSRQAGYGYTF. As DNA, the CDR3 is TGTGCCAGCAGCCGACAGGCGGGCTATGGCTACACCTTC.

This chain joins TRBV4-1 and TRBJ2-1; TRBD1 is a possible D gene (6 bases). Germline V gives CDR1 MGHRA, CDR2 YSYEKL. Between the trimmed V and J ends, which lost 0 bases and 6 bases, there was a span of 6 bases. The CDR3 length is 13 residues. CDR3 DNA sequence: TGCGCCAGCAGCCAAGAAGGGGGCAATGAGCAGTTCTTC. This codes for CASSQEGGNEQFF.

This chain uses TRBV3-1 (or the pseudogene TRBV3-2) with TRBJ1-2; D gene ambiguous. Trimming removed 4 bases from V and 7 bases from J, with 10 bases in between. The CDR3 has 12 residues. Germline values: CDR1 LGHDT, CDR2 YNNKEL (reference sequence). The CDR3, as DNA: TGTGCCAGCAGCCGCGGGGTTGCTGGCTACACCTTC. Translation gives CASSRGVAGYTF.

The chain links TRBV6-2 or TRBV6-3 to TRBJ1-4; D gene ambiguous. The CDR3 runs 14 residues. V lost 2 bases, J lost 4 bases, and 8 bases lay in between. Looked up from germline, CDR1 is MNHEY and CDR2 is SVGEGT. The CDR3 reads CASSYAGDNEKLFF. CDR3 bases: TGTGCCAGCAGTTACGCAGGTGATAATGAAAAACTGTTTTTT.

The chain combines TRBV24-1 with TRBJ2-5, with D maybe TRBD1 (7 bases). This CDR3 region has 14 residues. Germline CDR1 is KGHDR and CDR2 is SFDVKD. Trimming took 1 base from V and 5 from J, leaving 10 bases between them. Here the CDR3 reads CATSDFRGRETQYF. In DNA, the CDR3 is TGTGCCACCAGTGATTTCAGGGGGAGGGAGACCCAGTACTTC.

CDR3 DNA: TGTGCCAGCAGCCCCGAGGGGGGGCTTTACAATGAGCAGTTCTTC. It translates to CASSPEGGLYNEQFF. The gene calls are TRBV11-3 and TRBJ2-1; a weak D match, TRBD2 (7 bases). This CDR3 is 15 amino acids long. Germline CDR1 and CDR2: SGHNT and YENEEA. V was pared by 5 bases and J by 4 bases, with 15 bases between.

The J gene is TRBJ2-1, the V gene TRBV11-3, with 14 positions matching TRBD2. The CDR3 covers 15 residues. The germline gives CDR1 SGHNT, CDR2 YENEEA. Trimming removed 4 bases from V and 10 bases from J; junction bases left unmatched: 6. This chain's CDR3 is CASSSGTSGGLEQFF. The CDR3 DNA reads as TGTGCCAGCAGCTCCGGGACTAGCGGGGGTTTGGAGCAGTTCTTC.

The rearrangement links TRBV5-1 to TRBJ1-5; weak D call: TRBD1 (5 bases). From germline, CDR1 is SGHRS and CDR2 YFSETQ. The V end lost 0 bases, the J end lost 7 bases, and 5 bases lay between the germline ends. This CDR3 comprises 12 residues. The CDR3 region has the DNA TGCGCCAGCAGCTTGGAGGGGCAGCCCCAGCATTTT. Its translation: CASSLEGQPQHF.

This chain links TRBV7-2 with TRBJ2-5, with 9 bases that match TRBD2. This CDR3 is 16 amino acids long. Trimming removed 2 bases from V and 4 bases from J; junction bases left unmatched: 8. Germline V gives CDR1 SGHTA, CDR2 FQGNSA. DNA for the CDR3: TGTGCCAGCAGCTTAAATGGCGGGGGGGCCCGAGAGACCCAGTACTTC. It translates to CASSLNGGGARETQYF.

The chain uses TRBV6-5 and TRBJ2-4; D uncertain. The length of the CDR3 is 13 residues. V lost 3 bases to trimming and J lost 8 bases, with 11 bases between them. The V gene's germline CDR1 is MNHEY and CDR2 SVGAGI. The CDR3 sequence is CASSYGGWDIQYF. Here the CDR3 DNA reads TGTGCCAGCAGTTATGGCGGTTGGGACATTCAGTACTTC.

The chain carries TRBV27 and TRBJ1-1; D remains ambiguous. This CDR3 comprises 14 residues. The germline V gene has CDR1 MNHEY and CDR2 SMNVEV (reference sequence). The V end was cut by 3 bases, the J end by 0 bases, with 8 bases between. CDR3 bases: TGTGCCAGCAGTTTTGGGAGGATGAACACTGAAGCTTTCTTT. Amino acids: CASSFGRMNTEAFF.

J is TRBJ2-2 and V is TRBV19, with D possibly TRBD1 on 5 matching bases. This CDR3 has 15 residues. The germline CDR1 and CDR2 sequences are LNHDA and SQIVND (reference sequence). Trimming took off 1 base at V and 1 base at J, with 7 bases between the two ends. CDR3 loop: CASSIGTWNTGELFF. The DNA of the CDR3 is TGTGCCAGTAGTATAGGGACATGGAACACCGGGGAGCTGTTTTTT.

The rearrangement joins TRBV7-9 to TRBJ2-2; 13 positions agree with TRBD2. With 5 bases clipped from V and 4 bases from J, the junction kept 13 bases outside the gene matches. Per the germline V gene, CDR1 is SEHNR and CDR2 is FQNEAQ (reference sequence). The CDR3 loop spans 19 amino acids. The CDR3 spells CASSLWTSGGSLVTGELFF. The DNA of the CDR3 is TGTGCCAGCAGCCTCTGGACTAGCGGGGGTTCCTTGGTCACCGGGGAGCTGTTTTTT.

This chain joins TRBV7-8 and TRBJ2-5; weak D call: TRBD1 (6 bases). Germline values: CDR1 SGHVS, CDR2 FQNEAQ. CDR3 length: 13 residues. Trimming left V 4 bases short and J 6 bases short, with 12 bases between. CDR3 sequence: CASSSGHQQTQYF. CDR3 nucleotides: TGTGCCAGCAGCTCGGGACACCAGCAGACCCAGTACTTC. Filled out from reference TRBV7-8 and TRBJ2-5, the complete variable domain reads GAGVSQSPRYKVAKRGQDVALRCDPISGHVSLFWYQQALGQGPEFLTYFQNEAQLDKSGLPSDRFFAERPEGSVSTLKIQRTQQEDSAVYLCASSSGHQQTQYFGPGTRLLVL.

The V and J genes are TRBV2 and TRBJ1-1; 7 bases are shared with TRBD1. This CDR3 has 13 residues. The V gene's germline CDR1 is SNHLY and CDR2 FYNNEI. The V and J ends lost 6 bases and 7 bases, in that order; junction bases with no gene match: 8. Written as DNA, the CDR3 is TGTGCCAGCAGGGGGACAGCTAAGGGTGAAGCTTTCTTT. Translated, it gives CASRGTAKGEAFF.